Each of the 23 T cell receptor beta chains below was sequenced from the same sample in a study of T cells in Graves' hyperthyroidism and ophthalmopathy. Amplified TCR beta CDR3 regions derived from RNA transcripts. Primed by the HTBI set, a first-round RT-PCR was run on the TCR CDR3. One entry per CDR3 protein results from TCRdb running MiXCR on the multiplex PCR reads. The profile shows 500,000 to 600,000 distinct CDR3 sequences, approximately 48% of them singletons. The sample comprised peripheral blood or thyroid tissue (not recorded which). The receptor source for this set is an adult woman with Graves' disease, either hyperthyroidism or ophthalmopathy (not recorded which).

This clonotype was found many times. The chain recombines TRBV19 with TRBJ2-2; perhaps TRBD2 as D (5 bases). The V gene's germline CDR1 is LNHDA and CDR2 SQIVND (reference sequence). The CDR3 is made up of 15 amino acids. The CDR3: CASRPGSANTGELFF. The CDR3 DNA reads TGTGCTAGCCGTCCGGGGAGCGCGAACACCGGGGAGCTGTTTTTT.

The genes are TRBV7-6 and TRBJ1-5; 8 bases agree with TRBD1. V was pared by 4 bases and J by 5 bases, with 13 bases of the junction left unmatched. Germline V gene lookup returns CDR1 SGHVS and CDR2 FNYEAQ. This CDR3 is 17 amino acids long. The CDR3 sequence is CASSSMSTGGLDQPQHF. DNA of the CDR3: TGTGCCAGCAGCTCTATGTCCACAGGGGGGCTAGATCAGCCCCAGCATTTT.

Concerning this clonotype itself: The germline gene is not matched at one end of the junction; a read error may be the cause. V and J are TRBV10-3 and TRBJ1-2; the match to TRBD1 covers 8 bases. Germline CDR1 is ENHRY and CDR2 is SYGVKD. This CDR3 is 14 amino acids long. The CDR3 bases are TGTGCCAGCAGTGAAGACAGGGGACGTTATGGCTACACCTTC. Protein product: CASSEDRGRYGYTF.

In the case of this clonotype: The junction shows a germline mismatch at one end, possibly a read error. The V call is TRBV9, the J call TRBJ1-6; the D is unclear. Germline V gene sequence: CDR1 SGDLS, CDR2 YYNGEE. The CDR3 has 15 residues. The CDR3 DNA sequence: TGTGCCAGCAGTCGCAGATCCACCGGAGATTCGCCCCTCCACTTT. It is translated as CASSRRSTGDSPLHF. The variable domain in full, completed from reference TRBV9 and TRBJ1-6, reads DSGVTQTPKHLITATGQRVTLRCSPRSGDLSVYWYQQSLDQGLQFLIQYYNGEERAKGNILERFSAQQFPDLHSELNLSSLELGDSALYFCASSRRSTGDSPLHFGNGTRLTVT.

In its sample, this clonotype was seen many times. The chain recombines TRBV29-1 with TRBJ2-2, with TRBD2 identical over 7 bases. The V segment lost 7 bases and the J segment 5 bases; nucleotides outside the gene matches: 4. Germline values: CDR1 SQVTM, CDR2 ANQGSEA. The length of the CDR3 is 12 residues. In DNA form, the CDR3 reads TGCAGCGCGACTAGCTGGACCGGGGAGCTGTTTTTT. Translated: CSATSWTGELFF.

The chain couples TRBV7-6 to TRBJ1-6; 12 nucleotides line up with TRBD1. This CDR3 is built from 18 residues. Per germline, CDR1 SGHVS and CDR2 FNYEAQ. The V and J ends lost 5 bases and 2 bases, in that order; junction bases with no gene match: 7. In DNA, the CDR3 is TGTGCCAGCAGCCAAGGGACAGGGGGCAAGACCTATAATTCACCCCTCCACTTT. It specifies CASSQGTGGKTYNSPLHF. Full variable domain (remainder filled in from reference TRBV7-6 and TRBJ1-6): GAGVSQSPRYKVTKRGQDVALRCDPISGHVSLYWYRQALGQGPEFLTYFNYEAQQDKSGLPNDRFSAERPEGSISTLTIQRTEQRDSAMYRCASSQGTGGKTYNSPLHFGNGTRLTVT.

The chain is built from TRBV5-1 and TRBJ1-2; 9 bases map to TRBD1. The trim removed 0 bases at V and 6 bases at J, leaving 6 bases unmatched. The germline CDR1 and CDR2 sequences are SGHRS and YFSETQ. This CDR3 region has 15 residues. The CDR3 DNA follows: TGCGCCAGCAGCTTGGCCCTGGGACAGGGACATGGCTACACCTTC. It yields the protein CASSLALGQGHGYTF.

This clonotype has ten or more counts. The rearrangement joins TRBV7-8 to TRBJ2-5; 7 nucleotides align to TRBD2. Germline V gene data show CDR1 as SGHVS and CDR2 as FQNEAQ. The V segment lost 1 base and the J segment 4 bases; nucleotides outside the gene matches: 6. The CDR3 consists of 15 residues. The CDR3 loop reads CASSLGQGGIETQYF. CDR3 DNA: TGTGCCAGCAGCTTAGGGCAGGGAGGGATAGAGACCCAGTACTTC.

The V gene is TRBV2, the J gene TRBJ1-3; D might be TRBD1 (6 bases). The CDR3 is made up of 13 amino acids. V lost 7 bases, J lost 3 bases, and 10 bases lay in between. The germline V gene has CDR1 SNHLY and CDR2 FYNNEI. The CDR3 DNA sequence: TGTGCCAGCACACAGGGAAATGGAAACACCATATATTTT. Amino acids: CASTQGNGNTIYF. Complete variable domain (other parts from reference TRBV2 and TRBJ1-3): EPEVTQTPSHQVTQMGQEVILRCVPISNHLYFYWYRQILGQKVEFLVSFYNNEISEKSEIFDDQFSVERPDGSNFTLKIRSTKLEDSAMYFCASTQGNGNTIYFGEGSWLTVV.

This rearrangement joins TRBV6-6 to TRBJ1-2; tentative D call: TRBD1 (5 bases). The V gene lost 2 bases and the J gene lost 4 bases, with 11 bases spanning the gap. Germline lookup yields CDR1 MNHNY and CDR2 SVGAGI (reference sequence). The CDR3 is 14 amino acids. The CDR3 DNA reads TGTGCCAGCAGTTACCAGGGATCCCCCTATGGCTACACCTTC. It codes for CASSYQGSPYGYTF.

This chain connects TRBV5-1 to TRBJ2-7, with a weak D call TRBD2 (6 bases). This CDR3 spans 15 amino acids. Trimming cost V 4 bases and J 1 base, with 15 bases left between them. Germline lookup yields CDR1 SGHRS and CDR2 YFSETQ. CDR3: CASSVGTGASYEQYF. CDR3 in DNA: TGCGCCAGCAGCGTAGGGACTGGCGCTTCCTACGAGCAGTACTTC.

Many counts were recorded for this clonotype. The genes are TRBV5-1 and TRBJ2-5; D gene ambiguous. The germline V and J ends were trimmed by 0 bases and 5 bases, with 5 bases remaining between them. The CDR3 covers 12 residues. Germline-derived CDR1 and CDR2 are SGHRS and YFSETQ. CDR3 protein: CASSLAEETQYF. CDR3 sequence (DNA): TGCGCCAGCAGCTTGGCCGAGGAGACCCAGTACTTC.

The CDR3 reads CASIGGTGNSPLHF. The CDR3 region has the DNA TGTGCCAGCATAGGCGGGACAGGGAACTCACCCCTCCACTTT. This chain joins TRBV11-2 and TRBJ1-6; 9 bases match TRBD1. V shed 7 bases and J 10 bases; nucleotides not matched to a gene: 8. CDR3 length: 14 residues. Germline assignment: CDR1 SGHAT and CDR2 FQNNGV.

Worth noting for this clonotype: A single base separates this from a much larger clone, so it may be a read error. V usage is TRBV9 and J usage is TRBJ1-1; perhaps TRBD1 as D (5 bases). Germline values: CDR1 SGDLS, CDR2 YYNGEE. The CDR3 spans 13 residues. V was clipped by 5 bases and J by 8 bases, with 16 bases between them. In DNA, the CDR3 is TGTGCCAGCAGTGGGGGTAGGGTCCCCGAAGCTTTCTTT. It codes for CASSGGRVPEAFF.

The V gene is TRBV7-9, the J gene TRBJ2-7; TRBD2 might be the D (6 bases). CDR3 length: 15 residues. V dropped 5 bases and J dropped 3 bases, with 17 bases sitting between them. The germline gives CDR1 SEHNR, CDR2 FQNEAQ (reference sequence). DNA for the CDR3: TGTGCCAGCAGCAACAACCGGGAGTTGAACTACGAGCAGTACTTC. Translating it yields CASSNNRELNYEQYF. Combining the CDR3 with reference TRBV7-9 and TRBJ2-7 gives the whole variable domain DTGVSQNPRHKITKRGQNVTFRCDPISEHNRLYWYRQTLGQGPEFLTYFQNEAQLEKSRLLSDRFSAERPKGSFSTLEIQRTEQGDSAMYLCASSNNRELNYEQYFGPGTRLTVT.

This CDR3 is CATSLGISEAFF. For the CDR3, the DNA is TGTGCCACCAGTTTGGGGATCTCTGAAGCTTTCTTT. The chain combines TRBV24-1 with TRBJ1-1, with D uncertain. With 6 bases removed from V and 6 bases from J, the gap between germline ends came to 10 bases. The CDR3 is made up of 12 amino acids. From germline, CDR1 is KGHDR and CDR2 SFDVKD.

The chain employs TRBV25-1 and TRBJ1-6, with 9 bases aligning to TRBD1. V trimming: 2 bases; J trimming: 7 bases; junction bases outside the gene matches: 12. The CDR3 extends over 18 amino acids. Germline-derived CDR1 and CDR2 are MGHDK and SYGVNS. The CDR3 DNA reads TGTGCCAGCAGTGAACCCCCCGGGACAGGGAGAATCAATTCACCCCTCCACTTT. The encoded protein is CASSEPPGTGRINSPLHF. Complete variable domain (other parts from reference TRBV25-1 and TRBJ1-6): EADIYQTPRYLVIGTGKKITLECSQTMGHDKMYWYQQDPGMELHLIHYSYGVNSTEKGDLSSESTVSRIRTEHFPLTLESARPSHTSQYLCASSEPPGTGRINSPLHFGNGTRLTVT.

This clonotype was seen only a few times. The V and J genes are TRBV29-1 and TRBJ1-2; 10 positions match TRBD1. Looked up from germline, CDR1 is SQVTM and CDR2 is ANQGSEA. The CDR3 is made up of 11 amino acids. Losses at the gene ends were 7 bases for V and 8 bases for J; bases not matched to a gene: 4. As DNA, the CDR3 is TGCAGCGGACAGGGGGCTCGGGGCTACACCTTC. Translation gives CSGQGARGYTF. Using reference TRBV29-1 and TRBJ1-2 for the parts outside the CDR3, the full variable domain is SAVISQKPSRDICQRGTSLTIQCQVDSQVTMMFWYRQQPGQSLTLIATANQGSEATYESGFVIDKFPISRPNLTFSTLTVSNMSPEDSSIYLCSGQGARGYTFGSGTRLTVV.

This clonotype occurred a few times. V gene TRBV29-1 combines with J gene TRBJ1-1; D remains unclear. CDR3 length: 14 residues. Trimming removed 6 bases at V and 4 bases at J, with 18 bases between. Per germline, CDR1 SQVTM and CDR2 ANQGSEA. CDR3 region: CSVIYGPDTTEAFF. DNA of the CDR3: TGCAGCGTAATCTATGGCCCCGACACCACTGAAGCTTTCTTT.

The chain joins TRBV11-1 to TRBJ2-7; D might be TRBD1 (6 bases). The CDR3 runs to 14 residues. Between the trimmed V and J ends, which lost 3 bases and 3 bases, there was a span of 12 bases. CDR1 is SGHAT, CDR2 FQDESV, per germline (reference sequence). CDR3 bases: TGTGCCAGCAGCTTGCCACAGGGCAACTACGAGCAGTACTTC. Amino acid sequence: CASSLPQGNYEQYF.

The chain combines TRBV11-2 with TRBJ2-2, with D perhaps TRBD2 (6 bases). The germline V and J ends were trimmed by 10 bases and 5 bases, with 17 bases remaining between them. CDR1 is SGHAT, CDR2 FQNNGV, per germline. The CDR3 covers 14 residues. Written as DNA, the CDR3 is TGTGCCACACCGGGGGAGTTGAGTACCGGGGAGCTGTTTTTT. Translation: CATPGELSTGELFF.

V is TRBV10-3 and J is TRBJ2-5, with TRBD1 matching over 12 bases. V lost 4 bases to trimming and J lost 1 base; unmatched junction nucleotides: 7. Per germline, CDR1 ENHRY and CDR2 SYGVKD. The CDR3 is made up of 17 amino acids. Here the CDR3 DNA reads TGTGCCATCAGTGGACCGGGACAGGGGGCTTTCCAAGAGACCCAGTACTTC. This translates into CAISGPGQGAFQETQYF.

The chain joins TRBV6-4 to TRBJ2-2, with TRBD1 identical over 9 bases. The J segment lost 0 bases and the V segment lost 6 bases, leaving 2 bases of the junction unmatched. The CDR3 has 15 residues. The germline V gene encodes CDR1 MRHNA and CDR2 SNTAGT. CDR3 nucleotide sequence: TGTGCCAGCAGGACAGGGGGAGCGAACACCGGGGAGCTGTTTTTT. Amino acids: CASRTGGANTGELFF.